This note documents a single TCR beta chain sequence. Its recognized antigen is unknown. Nothing much larger sits one base from this clone, and base qualities are not available. This specimen comes from a study of regulatory T cells in long-lasting Graves disease (dated by TCRdb to the early 2020s). A note on the overall study: In the newly diagnosed Graves' disease group, patients had been taking antithyroid drugs for less than 3 months. A total of approximately 35 samples were covered by TCR sequencing, comprising 13 persistent and some 20 newly diagnosed Graves' disease patients. The study took place in China and was registered as a clinical trial. Peripheral blood TCR sequencing and RNA sequencing compared persistent Graves' disease patients with newly diagnosed Graves' disease patients.

In light of the paper, this sample's time point label describes: newly diagnosed GD, antithyroid drugs for less than 3 months. For both TCR sequencing and RNA sequencing, RNA was extracted from PBMCs using TRIzol. The diagnosis of Graves' disease followed American Thyroid Association guidelines. Patients were recruited from an endocrinology department in Xi'an, China. From each patient, 8 to 10 milliliters of peripheral blood was collected into an EDTA anticoagulant tube. Ficoll Paque Plus density gradient separation was used to isolate PBMCs, and no further T cell sorting was performed. RNA quality was checked with an Agilent 2100 Bioanalyzer and agarose gel, and concentration with a NanoDrop 2000. Preparation of the library involved multiplex PCR. The sample was run on an Illumina HiSeq 4000. TCR beta libraries were built with iRepertoire HTBI primers and Arm-PCR amplification of CDR3 regions. Before sequencing, the PCR products went through gel purification. In the source study's methods: A total of fewer than 65 TRBV and some 15 TRBJ segments were identified across samples and were used for gene usage analysis of CDR3 amino acid clonotypes. COPE and FqMerger were used to merge filtered high-quality paired reads into contigs. BLAST was used to align contigs to IMGT TRBV, TRBD and TRBJ reference genes, and CDR3 was defined according to IMGT. Highly expanded clones were defined as clonotypes with a frequency above 0.1%. Shannon entropy was used to measure repertoire diversity, and the Gini coefficient was used to measure V-J evenness. A clonotype found in more than one individual was treated as public. TCRdb reprocessing: public reads trimmed at Q25 with fastp, clones called with MiXCR, in-frame beta chains kept. Rows are unified per CDR3 protein, each entry keeping the most common DNA and genes. V and J calls and clone size were set by TCRdb, not the authors. Counted in this sample were 500,000 or so distinct CDR3 sequences; 14% of them appeared once. The biggest ten clones account for roughly a sixth of the sample.

What the study reported, not specific to this receptor: Only the TCR beta chain was sequenced and analyzed. Lower TCR Shannon entropy and fewer highly expanded clones were observed in persistent Graves' disease patients than in newly diagnosed patients, which suggested clonal expansion. The small sample size was acknowledged by the authors as a limitation that may reduce accuracy. A larger number of public clonotypes was shared among persistent patients (approximately 3,000) than among newly diagnosed patients (roughly 930). The study examined only peripheral blood because the primary lesion, thyroid tissue, could not be accessed. Preferential use of TRBV28, TRBJ1-2 and TRBJ2-5 was observed in persistent disease, whereas TRBV20-1 and TRBJ2-1 were favored in newly diagnosed disease.

V is reduced by 3 bases and J by 0 bases, leaving a spacing of 12 bases between them. The CDR3 runs 16 residues from the cysteine to the phenylalanine. Just the 48-base CDR3 DNA is kept, in frame starting at base 1. CDR1 and CDR2 are drawn from the germline V gene (reference sequence): LNHDA, SQIVND. The sample was also reused in another study, on T cells in Graves' hyperthyroidism and ophthalmopathy. As the second paper documents: Stable Graves' hyperthyroidism was defined as no progression to ophthalmopathy during 18 months of follow-up. Hyperthyroidism patients were aged 18 to 65 years and newly diagnosed, with disease duration of less than 2 months. Exclusion was applied to patients with uncontrolled infections, other autoimmune diseases, pregnancy or lactation. Clinical symptoms, serum thyroxine and TRAb, thyroid ultrasound, and orbital computed tomography formed the basis for the diagnoses. A first-round RT-PCR of the TCR CDR3 used the HTBI primer set with the Qiagen OneStep RT-PCR kit. Most expanded thyroid clonotypes (frequency above 0.001) were also detected in blood, a finding suggesting that blood repertoires may reflect thyroid immune responses. In cross-validation, a model built on a 13 V-J signature told ophthalmopathy apart from stable hyperthyroidism with 85% to 90% sensitivity and about 81% specificity, and in testing the same model reached 80%/75%. In validation, the model predicted progression to ophthalmopathy with approximately 71% sensitivity and approximately 74% specificity, a median of 6.5 months before onset. To identify TCR V-J signatures that set the groups apart, the researchers used a discovery cohort of 95 to 100 patients, made up of approximately 43 with Graves' ophthalmopathy and about 59 with stable Graves' hyperthyroidism. Prospective prediction of ophthalmopathy was tested in an independent validation cohort of about 19 hyperthyroidism patients and some 17 patients who later progressed to ophthalmopathy. The 75 to 100 discovery patients were divided at random into training and test sets in a 7:3 ratio. The study also compared thyroid tissue and blood T-cell repertoires from over 5 Graves' hyperthyroidism patients. Once sampling was done, hyperthyroidism patients were given methimazole at a starting dose of 30 mg daily, whereas ophthalmopathy patients were given high-dose intravenous methylprednisolone. Libraries were constructed in a second round of multiplex PCR, after which size selection and purification were performed. The libraries were sequenced on an Illumina HiSeq2000 using paired-end 100 bp reads. SOAPnuke was used to process the raw data, with reads discarded if the reads contained adapters or uncalled bases, had a mean Phred below 15, or lacked an exact constant-primer or identifier match. COPE v1.2.5 was used to merge the high-quality paired reads, and each unique nucleotide sequence was defined as a clonotype. MiTCR v1.1 was used to align the clonotypes against IMGT TRBV, TRBD and TRBJ reference segments. Only V-J combinations with frequency above 0.0001, covering 99% to 99.2% of repertoires, were analysed. A TCS score was defined as the ratio of F50 (clonal expansion) to E x V (chaos), with BLOSUM62-based TCRdist applied between CDR3 peptides within each V-J. Welch's t-statistics and random forest reduced 450 to 600 V-J features to 10 to 15, which were used in a naive Bayes classifier (R e1071). No statistical method was used to fix the sample size in advance, and group allocation was not hidden from the investigators. TCR Vbeta CDR3 sequencing of 135 peripheral blood samples (43 ophthalmopathy, about 74 hyperthyroidism and 17 progressor patients) is reported in the paper.

The V and J segments used are TRBV19 and TRBJ1-5, with the D segment identity uncertain. The origin of this receptor is a woman aged 50 to 60 with Graves disease. Donor details come from another sample of the same person, matched by shared clones. The specimen was peripheral blood mononuclear cells (PBMCs), collected at new diagnosis, from a patient treated with antithyroid drugs. The sequenced DNA is TGTGCCAGTAGTATCGGGCAAACCAATAGCAATCAGCCCCAGCATTTT. Its protein is CASSIGQTNSNQPQHF.